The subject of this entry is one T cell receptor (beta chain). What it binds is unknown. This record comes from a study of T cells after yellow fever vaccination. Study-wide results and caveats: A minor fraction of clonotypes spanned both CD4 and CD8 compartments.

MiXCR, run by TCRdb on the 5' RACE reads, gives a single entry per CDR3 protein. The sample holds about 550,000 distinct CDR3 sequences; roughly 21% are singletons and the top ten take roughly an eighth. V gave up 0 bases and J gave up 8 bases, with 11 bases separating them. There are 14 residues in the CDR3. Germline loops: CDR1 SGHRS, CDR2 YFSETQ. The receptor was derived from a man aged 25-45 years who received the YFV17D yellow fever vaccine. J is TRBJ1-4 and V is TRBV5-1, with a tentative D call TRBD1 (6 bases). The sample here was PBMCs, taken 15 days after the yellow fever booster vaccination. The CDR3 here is CASSLGRGDEKLFF. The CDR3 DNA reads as TGCGCCAGCAGCTTGGGAAGGGGGGACGAAAAACTGTTTTTT. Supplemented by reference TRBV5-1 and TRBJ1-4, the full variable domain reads KAGVTQTPRYLIKTRGQQVTLSCSPISGHRSVSWYQQTPGQGLQFLFEYFSETQRNKGNFPGRFSGRQFSNSRSEMNVSTLELGDSALYLCASSLGRGDEKLFFGSGTQLSVL.